This entry concerns a single T cell receptor beta chain. The data were obtained in a study of blood T cell repertoires in COVID-19. Overall study context: Acute and convalescent COVID-19 specimens originated in the United States, Italy and Spain.

Data came from immunoSEQ multiplex PCR; TCRdb stores just in-frame clones and leaves some out. This sample has about 260,000 clones, with around 80% found just once. Trimming pared 0 bases from V and 0 bases from J, leaving 7 bases between. Per germline, CDR1 SGDLS and CDR2 YYNGEE. The CDR3 covers 16 residues. The specimen sequenced was peripheral blood. The sequence derives from a woman of 80 years or more with acute or convalescent COVID-19. The chain uses TRBV9 and TRBJ2-6; D is unclear. The CDR3 sequence: CASSVGHFSGANVLTF. The CDR3 nucleotides read TGTGCCAGCAGCGTAGGGCATTTCTCTGGGGCCAACGTCCTGACTTTC.